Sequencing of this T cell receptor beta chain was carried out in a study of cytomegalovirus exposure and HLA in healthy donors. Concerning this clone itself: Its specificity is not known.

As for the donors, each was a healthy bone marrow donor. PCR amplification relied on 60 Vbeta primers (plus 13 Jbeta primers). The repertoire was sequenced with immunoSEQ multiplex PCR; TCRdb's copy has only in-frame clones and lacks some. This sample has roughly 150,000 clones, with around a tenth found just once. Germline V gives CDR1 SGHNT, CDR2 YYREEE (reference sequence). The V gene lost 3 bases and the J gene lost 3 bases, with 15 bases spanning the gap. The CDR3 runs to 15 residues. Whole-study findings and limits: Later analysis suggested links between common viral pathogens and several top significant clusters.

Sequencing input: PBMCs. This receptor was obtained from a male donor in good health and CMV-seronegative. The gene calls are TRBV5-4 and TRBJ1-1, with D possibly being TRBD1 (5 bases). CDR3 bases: TGTGCCAGCAGCTCCATAAGACAGTTTCACACTGAAGCTTTCTTT. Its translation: CASSSIRQFHTEAFF.